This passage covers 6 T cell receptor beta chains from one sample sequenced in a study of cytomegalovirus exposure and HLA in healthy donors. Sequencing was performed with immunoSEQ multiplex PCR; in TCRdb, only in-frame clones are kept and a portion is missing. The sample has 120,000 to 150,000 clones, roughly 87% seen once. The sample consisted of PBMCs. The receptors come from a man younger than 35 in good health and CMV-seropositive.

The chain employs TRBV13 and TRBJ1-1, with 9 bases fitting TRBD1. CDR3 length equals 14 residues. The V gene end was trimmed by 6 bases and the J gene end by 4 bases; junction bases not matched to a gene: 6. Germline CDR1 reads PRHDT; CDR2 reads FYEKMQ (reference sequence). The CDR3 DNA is TGTGCCAGCAGGATAGGACAGGGGTTCACTGAAGCTTTCTTT. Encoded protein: CASRIGQGFTEAFF.

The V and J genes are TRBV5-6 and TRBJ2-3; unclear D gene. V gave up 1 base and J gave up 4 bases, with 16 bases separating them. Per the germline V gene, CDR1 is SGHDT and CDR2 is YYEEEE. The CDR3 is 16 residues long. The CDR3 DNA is TGTGCCAGCAGCTTGTTTATATGGGCAGGCGCAGATACGCAGTATTTT. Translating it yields CASSLFIWAGADTQYF.

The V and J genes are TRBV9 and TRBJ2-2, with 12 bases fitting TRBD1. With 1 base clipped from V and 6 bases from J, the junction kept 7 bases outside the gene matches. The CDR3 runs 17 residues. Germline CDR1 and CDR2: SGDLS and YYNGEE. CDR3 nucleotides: TGTGCCAGCAGCGTATCTCCGGGACAGGGGGCGCCCGGGGAGCTGTTTTTT. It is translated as CASSVSPGQGAPGELFF.

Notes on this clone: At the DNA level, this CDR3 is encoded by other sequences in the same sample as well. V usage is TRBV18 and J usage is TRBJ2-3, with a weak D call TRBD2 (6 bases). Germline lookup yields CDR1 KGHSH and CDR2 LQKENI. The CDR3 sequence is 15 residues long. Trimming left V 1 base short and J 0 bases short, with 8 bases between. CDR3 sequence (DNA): TGTGCCAGCTCACCACAAGGGACTAGCACAGATACGCAGTATTTT. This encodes CASSPQGTSTDTQYF. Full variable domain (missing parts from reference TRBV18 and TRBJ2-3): NAGVMQNPRHLVRRRGQEARLRCSPMKGHSHVYWYRQLPEEGLKFMVYLQKENIIDESGMPKERFSAEFPKEGPSILRIQQVVRGDSAAYFCASSPQGTSTDTQYFGPGTRLTVL.

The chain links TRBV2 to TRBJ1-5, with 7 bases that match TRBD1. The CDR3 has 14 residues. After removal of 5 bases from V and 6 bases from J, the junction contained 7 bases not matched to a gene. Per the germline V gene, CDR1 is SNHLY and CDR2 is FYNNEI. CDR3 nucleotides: TGTGCCAGCAGTAGACAGGGTCCGGGTCAGCCCCAGCATTTT. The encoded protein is CASSRQGPGQPQHF.

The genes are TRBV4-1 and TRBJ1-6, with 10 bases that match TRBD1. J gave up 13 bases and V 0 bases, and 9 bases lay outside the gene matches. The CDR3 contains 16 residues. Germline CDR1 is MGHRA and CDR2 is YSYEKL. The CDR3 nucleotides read TGCGCCAGCAGCCAAGACAAGGGACAGGGGTTTTCCCCCCTCCACTTT. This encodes CASSQDKGQGFSPLHF.